The sequence of this T cell receptor (beta chain) was determined in a study of blood T cell repertoires in COVID-19 (dated by TCRdb to between 2020 and 2021). About the investigation overall: Collaborator samples came from the United States, Italy and Spain and covered acute and convalescent phases of COVID-19. The prospective study material was composed of cDNA or gDNA derived from T cells, B-cell-depleted T cells, or PBMCs. A de-identified subject ID, COVID-19 status, age in years and sex were almost always included in the sample metadata. Samples were obtained from the ongoing ImmuneRACE study (first 160 participants) and from some 1,300 subjects provided by 6 global collaborators. The repertoires were made available in a free public database intended to serve as a resource for research on the immune response to SARS-CoV-2. HLA class I and class II types, where available, came from metadata supplied by the sample provider rather than from assay-based typing. Deeply sampled blood TCRbeta repertoires from subjects exposed to, actively infected with, or recovered from COVID-19 were included in the dataset.

TCRbeta CDR3 regions were amplified from genomic DNA by means of the immunoSEQ Assay, a bias-controlled multiplex PCR. The study's own analysis went as follows. Nucleated cell counts per sample were estimated from amplification of reference gene primers within the assay. Sequence reads were collapsed and filtered to measure the absolute abundance of every unique TCRbeta CDR3 rearrangement. For each sample, productive Simpson clonality was calculated by taking the square root of Simpson's diversity index across productive rearrangements. TCRdb obtained this table from immuneACCESS and retained in-frame rearrangements with V and J assigned. These tables miss some clones; where compared with another copy, unresolved V genes account for less than half of the shortfall, and the remainder is unexplained. V, J and clone size reflect that table, while D and trimming were determined from the DNA. The sample data list some 120,000 clones, and roughly 90% of these were observed just once. Approximately 1.1% of the sample is in the top ten clones.

Worth noting for this clone: The clone's antigen remains unknown. The record has no base qualities; no much larger clone is one base away.

The collaborating institutions used their own protocols to collect whole blood in K2EDTA tubes. For TCRbeta analysis, collaborators shipped samples in one of three forms: frozen whole blood, isolated PBMCs, or DNA extracted from either of those sample types. The CDR3 starts with the cysteine, ends with the phenylalanine, and has 13 residues. The only DNA kept is the CDR3, 39 bases in frame from the first base. The junction shows trimming of 6 bases on V and 4 bases on J, plus 13 bases between the germline ends. From the germline V gene (reference sequence), CDR1 is SGHNT and CDR2 is YYREEE. The investigation overall reported the following: Clinical and demographic metadata were provided uncurated, with the amount varying by source and participant.

The sequenced sample consisted of peripheral blood. The sequence was obtained from a woman older than 75 with acute or convalescent COVID-19. Rearrangement joined TRBV5-4 to TRBJ2-5, with TRBD1 tentatively as D gene (6 bases match). The CDR3 amino acid sequence is: CASNFRGGETQYF. The DNA sequence is given as TGTGCCAGCAACTTTCGAGGGGGAGAGACCCAGTACTTC.